The source of this TCR beta chain is a study of response to subunit inactivated influenza vaccine. The study, taken as a whole, reports: It was the authors' suggestion that each seasonal influenza vaccination recruits few new T cells.

TCRdb re-called the RT-PCR reads through MiXCR, storing one row per CDR3 protein. The sample comprises some 570,000 distinct CDR3 sequences, 10% to 12% of which are singletons, and approximately 11% rests with the top ten. Only a few counts were recorded for this clonotype. Its antigen is not identified. The length of the CDR3 is 12 residues. Trimming pared 1 base from V and 3 bases from J, leaving 7 bases between. CDR1 is DFQATT, CDR2 SNEGSKA, per germline (reference sequence). The same sample was also used in a study of T cells expressing NK-cell markers. That investigation notes: TCR beta cDNA was made by 5'RACE template switching with UMIs. An anti-gamma-delta TCR antibody was added in several experiments. It restricted sorting to alpha-beta TCR-expressing T cells.

The chain carries TRBV20-1 and TRBJ2-7; D unclear. This specimen was PBMCs from blood, taken on the day of vaccination. The sequence was obtained from a man in his fifties who received an inactivated influenza vaccine. CDR3 sequence reads: CSARVKGYEQYF. The DNA of the CDR3 is TGCAGTGCTAGAGTGAAGGGCTACGAGCAGTACTTC.